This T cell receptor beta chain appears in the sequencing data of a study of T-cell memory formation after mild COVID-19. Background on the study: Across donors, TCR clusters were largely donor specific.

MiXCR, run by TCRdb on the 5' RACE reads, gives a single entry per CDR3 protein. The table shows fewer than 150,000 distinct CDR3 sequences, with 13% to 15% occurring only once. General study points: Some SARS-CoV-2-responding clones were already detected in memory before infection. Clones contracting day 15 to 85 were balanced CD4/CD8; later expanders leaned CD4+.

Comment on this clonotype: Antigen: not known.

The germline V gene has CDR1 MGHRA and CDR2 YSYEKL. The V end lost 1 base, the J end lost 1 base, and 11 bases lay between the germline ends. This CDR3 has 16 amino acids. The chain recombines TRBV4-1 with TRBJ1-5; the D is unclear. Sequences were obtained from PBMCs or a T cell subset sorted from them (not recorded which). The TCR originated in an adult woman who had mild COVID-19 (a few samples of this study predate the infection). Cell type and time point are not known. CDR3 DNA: TGCGCCAGCAGCCAAGTTCGTAGCACGAGCAATCAGCCCCAGCATTTT. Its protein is CASSQVRSTSNQPQHF.